These T cell receptor beta chains were read from a single sample in a study of T-cell memory formation after mild COVID-19. MiXCR was run by TCRdb on the 5' RACE reads, yielding one entry per CDR3 protein. The sample lists 250,000 to 300,000 distinct CDR3 sequences, around 15% occurring once. The sequencing input was PBMCs or a T cell subset sorted from them (not recorded which). The receptor set was obtained from a man between 18 and 29 years old who had mild COVID-19 (a few samples of this study predate the infection). Cell type and time point are not known. Both conserved end residues are part of each CDR3. D genes are given only for firm matches. Size tells how often a clone was seen (once, few, many) or the class of an expanded clone, and some rows leave it out.

>TRBD2|.|TRBV6-2/TRBV6-3|TRBJ2-1
CASSYSIIRAGRYNEQFF
TGTGCCAGCAGTTACTCGATTATTCGAGCGGGGAGATACAATGAGCAGTTCTTC
>.|.|TRBV10-3|TRBJ2-6
CAISGTASSGANVLTF
TGTGCCATCAGTGGGACAGCCAGCTCTGGGGCCAACGTCCTGACTTTC
>.|.|TRBV5-1|TRBJ1-4
CASSLASGGTEKLFF
TGCGCCAGCAGCTTGGCCTCGGGCGGGACCGAAAAACTGTTTTTT
>.|many|TRBV9|TRBJ2-2
CASSVGIGGDTGELFF
TGTGCCAGCAGCGTAGGGATCGGGGGCGACACCGGGGAGCTGTTTTTT
>TRBD2|few|TRBV28|TRBJ2-1
CASSLWTSRRFF
TGTGCCAGCAGTTTATGGACTAGCCGTCGGTTCTTC
>TRBD2|.|TRBV4-3|TRBJ2-1
CASSQKIARAGGKEQFF
TGCGCCAGCAGCCAAAAAATAGCTAGAGCGGGGGGTAAGGAGCAGTTCTTC
>TRBD2|.|TRBV7-2|TRBJ2-1
CASSATSGGAGEQFF
TGTGCCAGCAGCGCCACTAGCGGGGGGGCCGGGGAGCAGTTCTTC
>.|.|TRBV7-6|TRBJ2-3
CASSPRPGADTQYF
TGTGCCAGCAGCCCCCGCCCGGGGGCAGATACGCAGTATTTT
>TRBD1|many|TRBV12-3/TRBV12-4|TRBJ2-4
CASSETGGYIQYF
TGTGCCAGCAGCGAGACAGGGGGCTACATTCAGTACTTC
>.|few|TRBV29-1|TRBJ1-4
CSVESGPTGNEKLFF
TGCAGCGTTGAATCGGGGCCCACTGGGAATGAAAAACTGTTCTTT
>.|many|TRBV7-3|TRBJ2-2
CASSRTVNTGELFF
TGTGCCAGCAGCCGGACTGTTAACACCGGGGAGCTGTTTTTT
>.|.|TRBV12-3/TRBV12-4|TRBJ2-1
CASNNLRDEQFF
TGTGCCAGCAACAACCTCCGGGATGAGCAGTTCTTC
>.|.|TRBV7-3|TRBJ1-4
CASSRTGTEKLFF
TGTGCCAGCAGCAGAACAGGGACGGAAAAACTGTTTTTT
>TRBD2|many|TRBV7-8|TRBJ2-1
CASSWKGTSGGAVQFF
TGTGCCAGCAGCTGGAAAGGGACTAGCGGGGGGGCTGTGCAGTTCTTC
>TRBD1|.|TRBV11-2|TRBJ1-6
CASSWDRVNSPLHF
TGTGCCAGCAGCTGGGACAGGGTAAATTCACCCCTCCACTTT
>.|few|TRBV11-2|TRBJ1-1
CASSSGRAEAFF
TGTGCCAGCAGCTCTGGAAGGGCTGAAGCTTTCTTT
>.|.|TRBV5-6|TRBJ1-1
CASSVSRSGQTGTEAFF
TGTGCCAGCAGCGTGAGTCGGTCCGGACAAACCGGGACTGAAGCTTTCTTT
>.|few|TRBV7-9|TRBJ1-6
CASSLFTESSPLHF
TGTGCCAGCAGCTTATTTACAGAGTCTTCGCCCCTCCACTTT
>TRBD1|.|TRBV6-6|TRBJ2-2
CASSWTGRTGELFF
TGTGCCAGCAGCTGGACAGGGCGGACCGGGGAGCTGTTTTTT
>.|few|TRBV18|TRBJ1-5
CASSPGEDQPQHF
TGTGCCAGCTCACCAGGGGAGGATCAGCCCCAGCATTTT
>.|.|TRBV7-2|TRBJ1-2
CASSLEQLETEGYTF
TGTGCCAGCAGCTTAGAACAGCTAGAGACGGAGGGCTACACCTTC
>.|few|TRBV7-9|TRBJ2-1
CASSPDDRGGPSNEQFF
TGTGCCAGCAGCCCAGACGACCGCGGGGGCCCATCCAATGAGCAGTTCTTC
>TRBD2|few|TRBV4-3|TRBJ2-5
CASSQERTSGETQYF
TGCGCCAGCAGCCAAGAAAGGACTAGCGGCGAGACCCAGTACTTC
>TRBD2|.|TRBV7-3|TRBJ2-1
CASSEPGLAMALFF
TGTGCCAGCAGCGAACCGGGACTAGCAATGGCTCTGTTCTTC
>.|few|TRBV4-1|TRBJ1-5
CASSHTGKNQPQHF
TGCGCCAGCAGCCACACAGGGAAGAATCAGCCCCAGCATTTT
>TRBD2|few|TRBV10-1|TRBJ2-1
CASSPGLAGYNEQFF
TGCGCCAGCAGCCCCGGACTAGCGGGGTACAATGAGCAGTTCTTC
>TRBD1|few|TRBV7-2|TRBJ2-2
CASSLTGTGGNTGELFF
TGTGCCAGCAGCTTAACCGGGACAGGGGGGAACACCGGGGAGCTGTTTTTT
>.|few|TRBV21-1|TRBJ2-6
CASRKSTGRLSGANVLTF
TGTGCCAGCAGGAAATCTACGGGACGCCTCTCTGGGGCCAACGTCCTGACTTTC
>.|.|TRBV7-2|TRBJ2-3
CASSFLGTNGADTQYF
TGTGCCAGCAGCTTTCTCGGGACAAATGGAGCAGATACGCAGTATTTT
>.|many|TRBV5-1|TRBJ2-3
CASRERPSTDTQYF
TGCGCCAGCAGGGAACGTCCTAGCACAGATACGCAGTATTTT
>.|.|TRBV7-8|TRBJ2-5
CASSYTKQETQYF
TGTGCCAGCAGCTACACCAAACAAGAGACCCAGTACTTC
>TRBD2|.|TRBV5-1|TRBJ2-5
CASARGGLRSLQETQYF
TGCGCCAGCGCCCGCGGGGGGCTCAGGAGCCTCCAAGAGACCCAGTACTTC
>TRBD2|.|TRBV6-1|TRBJ2-5
CASSEGPSGGTRETQYF
TGTGCCAGCAGTGAGGGGCCTAGCGGGGGCACCAGGGAGACCCAGTACTTC
>.|few|TRBV12-3/TRBV12-4|TRBJ1-5
CASTYHQGGQPQHF
TGTGCCAGCACCTATCACCAGGGTGGTCAGCCCCAGCATTTT
>.|.|TRBV10-3|TRBJ1-2
CAISEALDPGYTF
TGTGCCATCAGTGAGGCGTTAGATCCCGGCTACACCTTC
>TRBD1|few|TRBV7-3|TRBJ1-1
CASSPSRTGTGLHTEAFF
TGTGCCAGCAGCCCCTCCCGGACCGGGACAGGGTTGCACACTGAAGCTTTCTTT
>.|.|TRBV15|TRBJ2-5
CATSRDTWETQYF
TGTGCCACCAGCAGAGACACGTGGGAGACCCAGTACTTC
>.|many|TRBV18|TRBJ2-1
CASSPPDGNYNEQFF
TGTGCCAGCTCACCACCCGACGGAAACTACAATGAGCAGTTCTTC
>TRBD2|few|TRBV29-1|TRBJ2-5
CSVPPPGASGGSNQYF
TGCAGCGTCCCACCCCCGGGGGCTAGCGGGGGGTCGAACCAGTACTTC
>TRBD2|few|TRBV5-1|TRBJ2-5
CASSSRGLAGIQETQYF
TGCGCCAGCAGCTCGAGGGGACTAGCGGGTATCCAAGAGACCCAGTACTTC
>.|few|TRBV29-1|TRBJ2-7
CSVDWDGSYEQYF
TGCAGCGTTGATTGGGACGGATCCTACGAGCAGTACTTC
>.|.|TRBV6-6|TRBJ2-4
CALTGPGNIQYF
TGTGCCCTAACAGGTCCGGGAAACATTCAGTACTTC
>TRBD2|few|TRBV5-1|TRBJ2-1
CASSPGTSGSLEEQFF
TGCGCCAGCAGCCCCGGGACTAGCGGATCCTTAGAGGAGCAGTTCTTC
>TRBD1|.|TRBV7-2|TRBJ1-1
CASSSGGSGTEEEAFF
TGTGCCAGCAGCTCCGGGGGGTCCGGGACAGAGGAAGAAGCTTTCTTT
>.|.|TRBV6-2/TRBV6-3|TRBJ1-1
CASSYPTGKAAAFF
TGTGCCAGCAGTTATCCGACAGGAAAAGCAGCAGCTTTCTTT
>TRBD1|few|TRBV6-2/TRBV6-3|TRBJ2-1
CASSPSPVGTGYNEQFF
TGTGCCAGCAGTCCTTCCCCCGTCGGGACAGGCTACAATGAGCAGTTCTTC
>TRBD1|.|TRBV24-1|TRBJ2-1
CATSDFGQGDEQFF
TGTGCCACCAGTGATTTTGGGCAGGGGGATGAGCAGTTCTTC
>TRBD2|few|TRBV4-3|TRBJ2-1
CASSQPMAGGYNEQFF
TGCGCCAGCAGCCAACCGATGGCGGGGGGGTACAATGAGCAGTTCTTC
>TRBD1|many|TRBV7-2|TRBJ1-1
CASSPGQGKITEAFF
TGTGCCAGCAGCCCGGGACAGGGGAAGATCACTGAAGCTTTCTTT
>.|.|TRBV5-4|TRBJ2-7
CASSYGQTYEQYF
TGTGCCAGCAGCTATGGACAGACCTACGAGCAGTACTTC
>.|few|TRBV9|TRBJ1-3
CASSVIPQSSGNTIYF
TGTGCCAGCAGCGTTATTCCCCAGAGCTCTGGAAACACCATATATTTT
>TRBD2|.|TRBV5-4|TRBJ2-5
CASSFTSDQETQYF
TGTGCCAGCAGCTTCACTAGCGATCAAGAGACCCAGTACTTC
>.|.|TRBV5-6|TRBJ2-3
CASAAVPVPHTDTQYF
TGTGCCAGCGCGGCAGTACCCGTACCTCACACAGATACGCAGTATTTT
>TRBD1|.|TRBV5-4|TRBJ1-1
CASQTGGGNTEAFF
TGTGCCAGCCAGACAGGGGGCGGAAACACTGAAGCTTTCTTT
>.|few|TRBV10-3|TRBJ2-6
CATRNSGANVLTF
TGTGCCACCAGAAACTCTGGGGCCAACGTCCTGACTTTC
>TRBD1|.|TRBV24-1|TRBJ1-1
CATRGGQGDTEAFF
TGTGCCACCAGAGGAGGACAGGGGGACACTGAAGCTTTCTTT
>.|.|TRBV28|TRBJ1-1
CASITAHTEAFF
TGTGCCAGCATCACAGCTCACACTGAAGCTTTCTTT
>TRBD1|.|TRBV6-5|TRBJ1-1
CASSTTGERLTEAFF
TGTGCCAGCAGTACCACAGGGGAGCGGCTCACTGAAGCTTTCTTT
>.|few|TRBV12-3/TRBV12-4|TRBJ2-7
CASSQQGATYEQYF
TGTGCCAGCAGCCAGCAGGGCGCGACGTACGAGCAGTACTTC